This T cell receptor beta chain came from a study of shared clonotypes between healthy human individuals. Study at large: Donors, aged 18 to 49, were a couple of women and three men.

After removal of 5 bases from V and 3 bases from J, the junction contained 6 bases not matched to a gene. The CDR3 is made up of 15 amino acids. Germline values: CDR1 SGHTA, CDR2 FQGNSA. Each sorted subset replicate got 200 ng genomic DNA, 30,000 or so genomes. Libraries were prepared by immunoSEQ multiplex PCR; TCRdb keeps only in-frame clonotypes and omits some of them. Among around 2.5 million clones listed, roughly 93% were seen once. Sequencing used naive CD4+ T cells from PBMCs. Noted subset: CD45RA+ positively selected. The chain employs TRBV7-2 and TRBJ2-7; 11 bases line up with TRBD2. The sequence was obtained from a man younger than 35 in good health. Some clones in this sample may be carry-over from other donors' samples. Written as DNA, the CDR3 is TGTGCCAGCAGCATTGGGACTAGCGGAGGCTACGAGCAGTACTTC. Translating gives CASSIGTSGGYEQYF.